The next 11 T cell receptor beta chains were all read from a single sample in a study of cytomegalovirus exposure and HLA in healthy donors. A multiplex PCR was run with 60 Vbeta primers and 13 Jbeta primers. Method: immunoSEQ multiplex PCR; TCRdb's copy keeps in-frame clones and lacks some. The sample holds about 160,000 clones; over 65% are singletons and the top ten take 7.1%. Material: PBMCs. These receptors originate from a man aged 40-55 years in good health and CMV-seropositive.

The table lists this clone with a few counts. V gene TRBV5-6 combines with J gene TRBJ2-7, with D perhaps matching TRBD2 (6 bases). This CDR3 has 15 amino acids. The V end lost 4 bases, the J end lost 3 bases, and 17 bases lay between the germline ends. Germline-derived CDR1 and CDR2 are SGHDT and YYEEEE. The CDR3 protein is CASSPEASAHYEQYF. The CDR3 region has the DNA TGTGCCAGCAGCCCGGAGGCTAGCGCACACTACGAGCAGTACTTC.

V and J are TRBV5-1 and TRBJ1-1; no firm D call. Germline-derived CDR1 and CDR2 are SGHRS and YFSETQ. V was trimmed by 0 bases and J by 1 base, leaving 7 bases between them. This CDR3 spans 14 amino acids. The chain's CDR3 is CASSLASGNTEAFF. CDR3 sequence (DNA): TGCGCCAGCAGCTTGGCGTCCGGGAACACTGAAGCTTTCTTT. The full variable domain, completed using reference TRBV5-1 and TRBJ1-1, is KAGVTQTPRYLIKTRGQQVTLSCSPISGHRSVSWYQQTPGQGLQFLFEYFSETQRNKGNFPGRFSGRQFSNSRSEMNVSTLELGDSALYLCASSLASGNTEAFFGQGTRLTVV.

This clone showed up just a few times. The CDR3 DNA reads TGTGCCAGCAGCGTAGCTTCAACAGGGCTCTATGGCTACACCTTC. It translates to CASSVASTGLYGYTF. The V and J genes are TRBV9 and TRBJ1-2, with D possibly TRBD1 on 6 matching bases. Trimming shortened V by 0 bases and J by 4 bases, and 13 bases separated the two germline ends. The CDR3 sequence is 15 residues long. The germline gives CDR1 SGDLS, CDR2 YYNGEE.

This clone was recorded a few times. CDR3 sequence: CASSPEEGRTQYF. CDR3 nucleotides: TGTGCCAGCAGCCCAGAGGAGGGAAGGACCCAGTACTTC. The J gene is TRBJ2-5, the V gene TRBV7-6; maybe TRBD2 (6 bases). This CDR3 is built from 13 residues. Germline V gene data show CDR1 as SGHVS and CDR2 as FNYEAQ. Trimming took off 5 bases at V and 7 bases at J, with 14 bases between the two ends. Combining the CDR3 with reference TRBV7-6 and TRBJ2-5 gives the whole variable domain GAGVSQSPRYKVTKRGQDVALRCDPISGHVSLYWYRQALGQGPEFLTYFNYEAQQDKSGLPNDRFSAERPEGSISTLTIQRTEQRDSAMYRCASSPEEGRTQYFGPGTRLLVL.

This clone was seen just once. J is TRBJ1-1 and V is TRBV16, with a weak D call TRBD1 (5 bases). The V end was cut by 1 base, the J end by 0 bases, with 12 bases between. This CDR3 contains 16 residues. CDR1 is KGHSY, CDR2 FQNENV, per germline. Here the CDR3 reads CASSQWGGGMNTEAFF. CDR3 nucleotide sequence: TGTGCCAGCAGCCAATGGGGGGGTGGAATGAACACTGAAGCTTTCTTT.

The chain carries TRBV7-2 and TRBJ1-4; 9 bases map to TRBD1. The germline V gene has CDR1 SGHTA and CDR2 FQGNSA. Trimming removed 1 base from V and 11 bases from J; junction bases left unmatched: 8. The CDR3 covers 15 residues. This CDR3 is CASSLGGQGGRKLFF. CDR3 sequence (DNA): TGTGCCAGCAGCTTAGGGGGACAGGGTGGTAGGAAACTGTTTTTT.

V usage is TRBV6-5 and J usage is TRBJ2-3; no firm D call. V lost 5 bases and J 2 bases, leaving 8 bases between the germline ends. Germline CDR1 and CDR2: MNHEY and SVGAGI. The CDR3 contains 13 residues. As DNA, the CDR3 is TGTGCCAGCAGTAACGTCTACACAGATACGCAGTATTTT. Translation gives CASSNVYTDTQYF.

Points on this clone: The sample carries other DNA sequences with the same CDR3. This chain connects TRBV2 to TRBJ1-1; D is uncertain. The CDR3 runs 13 residues. Per the germline V gene, CDR1 is SNHLY and CDR2 is FYNNEI. V was shortened by 4 bases and J by 1 base, with 7 bases between the two germline ends. CDR3 bases: TGTGCCAGCAGTGGGCAGGCGAACACTGAAGCTTTCTTT. As protein: CASSGQANTEAFF.

J is TRBJ2-7 and V is TRBV4-3; 7 bases map to TRBD1. Germline V gene lookup returns CDR1 LGHNA and CDR2 YSLEER. The CDR3 spans 17 residues. J lost 4 bases, V lost 3 bases, and 15 bases had no gene match. The CDR3 DNA is TGCGCCAGCAGCCACCTCCCCACAGGGGCCGGCCCTTACGAGCAGTACTTC. The encoded protein is CASSHLPTGAGPYEQYF.

V gene TRBV6-5 combines with J gene TRBJ2-7; 8 positions agree with TRBD1. This CDR3 is built from 14 residues. Losses at the gene ends were 6 bases for V and 2 bases for J; bases not matched to a gene: 6. Germline V gene lookup returns CDR1 MNHEY and CDR2 SVGAGI. In nucleotides, the CDR3 is TGTGCCAGCAGACCGACAGGGGCTACCTACGAGCAGTACTTC. This codes for CASRPTGATYEQYF.

The chain carries TRBV28 and TRBJ2-6; TRBD1 aligns across 8 bases. Per the germline V gene, CDR1 is MDHEN and CDR2 is SYDVKM. The CDR3 sequence is 16 residues long. The trim removed 10 bases at V and 5 bases at J, leaving 13 bases unmatched. CDR3 coding DNA: TGTGCCACCCTCAATCCTACAGGGGGTAGGGCCAACGTCCTGACTTTC. The encoded protein is CATLNPTGGRANVLTF.